Given below is one T cell receptor beta chain in context. The antigen is unknown. Researchers built TCR beta cDNA using 5'RACE template switching with UMIs. TCRdb reprocessed the 5' RACE reads and reports one entry per CDR3 protein, with no DNA. The listing records 120,000 to 150,000 distinct CDR3 sequences. Germline V gene sequence: CDR1 LNHDA, CDR2 SQIVND (reference sequence). CDR3 length equals 17 residues. These data belong to a study of T cells expressing NK-cell markers. Study-level findings and limits: Roughly 6 donors showed dominant NKG2C+ clonotypes comprising about 1.0-7.0% of their CD8+ T cells. For four donors, these clonotypes were likewise the leading ones in the CD3+CD56-NKG2C+ fraction.

The sequenced material came from blood T cells: a sorted CD56 or NKG2C T cell subset, CD4+ or CD8+ T cells, or bulk PBMC T cells (not recorded which). This chain uses TRBV19 with TRBJ2-2; TCRdb names TRBD1, which stays unverified in the absence of DNA. This receptor was obtained from a man younger than 30 in good health. CDR3 protein: CASSIAPASFGTGELFF.